These 21 T cell receptor beta chains were all obtained from the same sample, sequenced in a study of CD8 T cells in ankylosing spondylitis. Study observations and caveats: Made up of about eight highly homologous variants, a TCR beta motif appeared characteristic of ankylosing spondylitis blood.

TCRdb fed the 5' RACE reads into MiXCR, producing one record per CDR3 protein. The sample holds more than 650,000 distinct CDR3 sequences; 12% are singletons and the top ten take just over 0.5%. These TCRs' antigens remain unknown. Sequences were obtained from blood, either unsorted or a sorted T cell fraction (not recorded which). Receptor source: a male donor with ankylosing spondylitis.

This chain connects TRBV20-1 to TRBJ1-1; 7 bases match TRBD1. This CDR3 is 11 amino acids long. Germline values: CDR1 DFQATT, CDR2 SNEGSKA (reference sequence). Trimming removed 4 bases from V and 6 bases from J; junction bases left unmatched: 2. The DNA for the CDR3 is TGCAGTGCTAACAGGGGCGCTGAAGCTTTCTTT. It translates to CSANRGAEAFF.

This clonotype was recorded at least ten times. The junction and the germline gene differ at one end; a read error may be behind it. The V and J genes are TRBV5-1 and TRBJ1-1; a weak D match, TRBD1 (5 bases). Per germline, CDR1 SGHRS and CDR2 YFSETQ. The CDR3 covers 13 residues. As DNA, the CDR3 is TGTGCCAGCAGCTTTGGCGGGGGGACTGAAGCTTTCTTT. It specifies CASSFGGGTEAFF.

The rearrangement links TRBV3-1 to TRBJ2-5; a weak D match, TRBD2 (6 bases). Germline V CDR1 and CDR2: LGHDT, YNNKEL (reference sequence). The CDR3 loop spans 15 amino acids. Trimming removed 4 bases at V and 4 bases at J, with 16 bases between. CDR3 region: CASSRRGASLETQYF. The CDR3 nucleotides are TGTGCCAGCAGCCGGAGGGGAGCATCCCTAGAGACCCAGTACTTC.

J is TRBJ2-7 and V is TRBV27; D ambiguous. Germline V lookup: CDR1 MNHEY, CDR2 SMNVEV (reference sequence). This CDR3 region has 16 residues. V gave up 7 bases and J gave up 5 bases, with 24 bases separating them. CDR3 protein: CASTPRFGPSIHEQYF. In DNA form, the CDR3 reads TGTGCCAGCACCCCTCGCTTCGGACCCAGCATCCACGAGCAGTACTTC.

This clonotype was seen a few times. This chain uses TRBV6-2 or TRBV6-3 with TRBJ1-1, with D perhaps TRBD1 (6 bases). Per germline, CDR1 MNHEY and CDR2 SVGEGT. Trimming removed 3 bases from V and 11 bases from J, with 13 bases in between. The CDR3 contains 12 residues. The chain's CDR3 is CASSYSGARAFF. The CDR3 DNA sequence: TGTGCCAGCAGTTATTCGGGGGCTCGGGCTTTCTTT.

The rearrangement links TRBV11-3 to TRBJ2-1; D not certain. The V and J ends lost 0 bases and 10 bases respectively, with 10 bases between them. CDR1 is SGHNT and CDR2 is YENEEA in the germline V gene. This CDR3 contains 13 residues. The chain's CDR3 is CASSLEQPEEQFF. The CDR3 bases are TGTGCCAGCAGCTTAGAACAACCGGAGGAGCAGTTCTTC.

The V call is TRBV20-1, the J call TRBJ1-5; D uncertain. The V end lost 3 bases, the J end lost 6 bases, and 15 bases lay between the germline ends. The CDR3 is 14 amino acids. Germline V gives CDR1 DFQATT, CDR2 SNEGSKA (reference sequence). The CDR3 region has the DNA TGCAGTGCTAGTAATGTGGCGACATCTCAGCCCCAGCATTTT. Translating gives CSASNVATSQPQHF.

The rearrangement uses TRBV5-1 and TRBJ2-7; 9 bases agree with TRBD1. Germline CDR1 SGHRS, CDR2 YFSETQ. Germline trimming cut 2 bases from V and 2 bases from J; bases unmatched to any gene: 5. The length of the CDR3 is 15 residues. The CDR3 DNA sequence: TGCGCCAGCAGCTTCGGGACAGGGATACCCTACGAGCAGTACTTC. The encoded protein is CASSFGTGIPYEQYF.

Only a few counts were recorded for this clonotype. The V and J genes are TRBV20-1 and TRBJ1-4; D is ambiguous. Trimming cost V 2 bases and J 2 bases, with 9 bases left between them. The CDR3 length is 14 residues. Germline V gene lookup returns CDR1 DFQATT and CDR2 SNEGSKA (reference sequence). CDR3 residues: CSARSLGTNEKLFF. DNA for the CDR3: TGCAGTGCTAGAAGCCTGGGGACTAATGAAAAACTGTTTTTT.

V usage is TRBV5-6 and J usage is TRBJ1-2; D uncertain. The germline V and J ends were trimmed by 4 bases and 4 bases, with 17 bases remaining between them. Germline CDR1 reads SGHDT; CDR2 reads YYEEEE. The CDR3 sequence is 15 residues long. DNA of the CDR3: TGTGCCAGCAGCCCTCTTACGGCCGTCGGCTATGGCTACACCTTC. Translation gives CASSPLTAVGYGYTF.

The genes are TRBV4-2 and TRBJ2-1; D may be TRBD2 (5 bases). The CDR3 sequence is 15 residues long. In germline, CDR1 is LGHNA, CDR2 YNFKEQ. Trimming took off 0 bases at V and 8 bases at J, with 14 bases between the two ends. CDR3 nucleotides: TGTGCCAGCAGCCAAGAAGTGACCCTGAGGGATGAGCAGTTCTTC. Encoded protein: CASSQEVTLRDEQFF.

This clonotype was picked up a small number of times. This chain links TRBV4-1 with TRBJ2-4; unclear D gene. V lost 0 bases and J lost 0, with 12 bases in between. From germline, CDR1 is MGHRA and CDR2 YSYEKL. There are 17 residues in the CDR3. In DNA, the CDR3 is TGCGCCAGCAGCCAAGATCCCCCGCAGGTAGCCAAAAACATTCAGTACTTC. This codes for CASSQDPPQVAKNIQYF.

The chain links TRBV28 to TRBJ2-2; 11 bases line up with TRBD2. The CDR3 totals 15 residues. The V gene's germline CDR1 is MDHEN and CDR2 SYDVKM. J lost 5 bases, V lost 7 bases, and 6 bases had no gene match. DNA of the CDR3: TGTGCCAGCATCTTTAGCGGGAGGGGAACCGGGGAGCTGTTTTTT. As protein: CASIFSGRGTGELFF.

The chain couples TRBV5-6 to TRBJ2-4; 9 nucleotides line up with TRBD2. The CDR3 spans 15 residues. Germline assignment: CDR1 SGHDT and CDR2 YYEEEE. Germline trimming cut 1 base from V and 8 bases from J; bases unmatched to any gene: 7. The DNA of the CDR3 is TGTGCCAGCAGCTTGACGTGGCTAGCGGGATACATTCAGTACTTC. It specifies CASSLTWLAGYIQYF. The whole variable domain, filled in from reference TRBV5-6 and TRBJ2-4, reads DAGVTQSPTHLIKTRGQQVTLRCSPKSGHDTVSWYQQALGQGPQFIFQYYEEEERQRGNFPDRFSGHQFPNYSSELNVNALLLGDSALYLCASSLTWLAGYIQYFGAGTRLSVL.

This clonotype was seen only a few times. The CDR3 sequence: CASSLVLAGLAKNIQYF. The DNA for the CDR3 is TGTGCCAGCAGCTTAGTCCTAGCGGGCCTAGCCAAAAACATTCAGTACTTC. The chain combines TRBV7-8 with TRBJ2-4; TRBD2 agrees at 8 bases. This CDR3 comprises 17 residues. Germline CDR1 reads SGHVS; CDR2 reads FQNEAQ. The J segment lost 0 bases and the V segment lost 1 base, leaving 5 bases of the junction unmatched.

In this sample, this clonotype turned up many times. The V call is TRBV29-1, the J call TRBJ2-2, with a tentative D call TRBD1 (6 bases). The CDR3 has 13 amino acids. In germline, CDR1 is SQVTM, CDR2 ANQGSEA. Trimming cost V 6 bases and J 4 bases, with 12 bases left between them. CDR3 protein: CSVSGQSTGELFF. The DNA of the CDR3 is TGCAGCGTGTCGGGACAAAGCACCGGGGAGCTGTTTTTT.

This sequence joins TRBV5-1 and TRBJ2-7, with D perhaps matching TRBD1 (6 bases). The CDR3 spans 12 residues. The germline V gene encodes CDR1 SGHRS and CDR2 YFSETQ. V lost 4 bases to trimming and J lost 6 bases, with 11 bases between them. DNA for the CDR3: TGCGCCAGCAGCGCATACAGGGCCGAGCAGTACTTC. Protein sequence: CASSAYRAEQYF. Full variable domain (missing parts from reference TRBV5-1 and TRBJ2-7): KAGVTQTPRYLIKTRGQQVTLSCSPISGHRSVSWYQQTPGQGLQFLFEYFSETQRNKGNFPGRFSGRQFSNSRSEMNVSTLELGDSALYLCASSAYRAEQYFGPGTRLTVT.

This clonotype came up a few times. The chain uses TRBV5-6 and TRBJ2-3; 9 bases fit TRBD1. The CDR3 runs 15 residues. The germline CDR1 and CDR2 sequences are SGHDT and YYEEEE. The trim removed 4 bases at V and 7 bases at J, leaving 10 bases unmatched. DNA of the CDR3: TGTGCCAGCAGCGCCGGGACAGGGCCCATGTATACGCAGTATTTT. It encodes CASSAGTGPMYTQYF.

The chain uses TRBV6-1 and TRBJ1-1; the D is unclear. CDR3 size: 14 residues. The germline V gene encodes CDR1 MNHNS and CDR2 SASEGT. V dropped 4 bases and J dropped 1 base, with 10 bases sitting between them. CDR3 in DNA: TGTGCCAGCAGTGTCGGACGGCCGAACACTGAAGCTTTCTTT. Protein sequence: CASSVGRPNTEAFF.

V gene TRBV3-1 combines with J gene TRBJ1-1; 8 bases fit TRBD1. The CDR3 extends over 16 amino acids. V trimming: 6 bases; J trimming: 2 bases; junction bases outside the gene matches: 11. Germline-derived CDR1 and CDR2 are LGHDT and YNNKEL (reference sequence). The CDR3 region is CASSHTDRVRNTEAFF. DNA of the CDR3: TGTGCCAGCAGTCATACGGACAGGGTACGAAACACTGAAGCTTTCTTT.

A few counts support this clonotype. The CDR3 region has the DNA TGTGCCAGCAGTTGGGTGCGCGGCGTCCCCTCCTACGAGCAGTACTTC. Encoded protein: CASSWVRGVPSYEQYF. The rearrangement joins TRBV12-3 or TRBV12-4 to TRBJ2-7; D uncertain. The CDR3 consists of 16 residues. Trimming took off 4 bases at V and 0 bases at J, with 16 bases between the two ends.